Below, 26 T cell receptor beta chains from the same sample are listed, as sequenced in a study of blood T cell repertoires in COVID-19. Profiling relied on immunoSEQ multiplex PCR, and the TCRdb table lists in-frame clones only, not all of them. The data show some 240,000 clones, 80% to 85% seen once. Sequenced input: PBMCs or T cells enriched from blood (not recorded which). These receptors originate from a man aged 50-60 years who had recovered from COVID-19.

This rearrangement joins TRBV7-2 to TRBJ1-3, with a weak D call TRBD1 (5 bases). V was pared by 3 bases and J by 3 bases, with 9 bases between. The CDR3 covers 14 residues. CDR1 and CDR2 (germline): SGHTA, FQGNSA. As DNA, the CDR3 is TGTGCCAGCAGCTTCTCGGGGGATGGAAACACCATATATTTT. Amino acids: CASSFSGDGNTIYF.

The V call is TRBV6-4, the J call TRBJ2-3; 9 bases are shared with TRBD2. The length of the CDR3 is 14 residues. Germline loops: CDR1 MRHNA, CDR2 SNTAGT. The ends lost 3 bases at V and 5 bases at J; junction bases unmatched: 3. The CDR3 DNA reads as TGTGCCAGCAGTGAGGGACTAGCAAGAGATACGCAGTATTTT. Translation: CASSEGLARDTQYF.

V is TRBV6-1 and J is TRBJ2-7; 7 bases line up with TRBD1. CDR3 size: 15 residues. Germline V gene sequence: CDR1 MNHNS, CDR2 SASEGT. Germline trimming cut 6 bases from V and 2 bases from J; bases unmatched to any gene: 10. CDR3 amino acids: CASRTSGTVPYEQYF. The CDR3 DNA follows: TGTGCCAGCAGGACCTCCGGGACAGTTCCCTACGAGCAGTACTTC.

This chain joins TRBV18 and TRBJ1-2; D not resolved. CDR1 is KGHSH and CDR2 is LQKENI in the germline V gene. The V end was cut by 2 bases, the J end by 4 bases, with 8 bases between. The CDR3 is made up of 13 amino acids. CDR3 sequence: CASSPEGSYGYTF. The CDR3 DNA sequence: TGTGCCAGCTCACCAGAGGGCAGCTATGGCTACACCTTC.

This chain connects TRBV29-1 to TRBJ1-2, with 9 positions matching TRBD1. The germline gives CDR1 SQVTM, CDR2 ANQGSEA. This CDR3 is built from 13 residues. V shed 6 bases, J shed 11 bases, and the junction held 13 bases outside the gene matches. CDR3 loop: CSVENRGRERYTF. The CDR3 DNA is TGCAGCGTGGAAAACAGGGGGCGGGAGCGTTACACCTTC.

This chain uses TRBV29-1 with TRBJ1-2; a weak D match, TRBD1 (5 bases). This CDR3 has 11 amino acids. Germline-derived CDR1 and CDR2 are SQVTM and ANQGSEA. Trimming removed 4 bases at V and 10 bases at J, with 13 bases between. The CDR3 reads CSVGRSRVYTF. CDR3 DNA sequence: TGCAGCGTTGGAAGGTCCAGGGTCTACACCTTC. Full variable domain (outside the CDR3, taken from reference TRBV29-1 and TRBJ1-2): SAVISQKPSRDICQRGTSLTIQCQVDSQVTMMFWYRQQPGQSLTLIATANQGSEATYESGFVIDKFPISRPNLTFSTLTVSNMSPEDSSIYLCSVGRSRVYTFGSGTRLTVV.

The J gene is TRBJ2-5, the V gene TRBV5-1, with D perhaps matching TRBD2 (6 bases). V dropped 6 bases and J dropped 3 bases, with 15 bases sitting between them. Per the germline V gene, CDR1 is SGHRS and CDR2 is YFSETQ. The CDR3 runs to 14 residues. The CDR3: CASTKNGGEETQYF. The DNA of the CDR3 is TGCGCCAGCACCAAAAACGGAGGGGAAGAGACCCAGTACTTC.

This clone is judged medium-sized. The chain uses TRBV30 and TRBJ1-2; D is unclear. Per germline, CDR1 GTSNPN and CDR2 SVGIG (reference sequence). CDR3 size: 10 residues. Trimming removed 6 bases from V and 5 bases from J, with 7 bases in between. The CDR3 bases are TGTGCCTGCCGGACTTATGGCTACACCTTC. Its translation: CACRTYGYTF.

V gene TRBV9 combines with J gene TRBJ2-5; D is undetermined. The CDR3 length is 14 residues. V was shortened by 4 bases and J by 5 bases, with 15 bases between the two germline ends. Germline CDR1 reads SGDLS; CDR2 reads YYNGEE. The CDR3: CASSPGFFVETQYF. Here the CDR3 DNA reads TGTGCCAGCAGCCCGGGTTTCTTTGTTGAGACCCAGTACTTC.

CDR3 coding DNA: TGCGCCAGCAGCCAAGATTCTTTAGGGACTCCGCATTTT. It encodes CASSQDSLGTPHF. The genes are TRBV4-3 and TRBJ1-5, with D possibly being TRBD1 (5 bases). The CDR3 extends over 13 amino acids. Germline CDR1 is LGHNA and CDR2 is YSLEER. V lost 0 bases and J lost 15, with 15 bases in between.

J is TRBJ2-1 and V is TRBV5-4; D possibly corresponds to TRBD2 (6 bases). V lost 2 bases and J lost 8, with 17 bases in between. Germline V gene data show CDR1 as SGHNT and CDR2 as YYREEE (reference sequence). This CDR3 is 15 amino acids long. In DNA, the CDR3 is TGTGCCAGCAGCTTACGGGGAAGCGGGTTAGATGAGCAGTTCTTC. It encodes CASSLRGSGLDEQFF. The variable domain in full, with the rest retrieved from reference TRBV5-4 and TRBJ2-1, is ETGVTQSPTHLIKTRGQQVTLRCSSQSGHNTVSWYQQALGQGPQFIFQYYREEENGRGNFPPRFSGLQFPNYSSELNVNALELDDSALYLCASSLRGSGLDEQFFGPGTRLTVL.

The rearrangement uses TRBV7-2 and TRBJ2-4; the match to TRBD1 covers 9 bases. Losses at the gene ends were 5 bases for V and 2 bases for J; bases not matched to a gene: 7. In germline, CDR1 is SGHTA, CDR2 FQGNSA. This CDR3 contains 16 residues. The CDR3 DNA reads TGTGCCAGCAGCGAAACAGGGGGCTTAACCAAAAACATTCAGTACTTC. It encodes CASSETGGLTKNIQYF.

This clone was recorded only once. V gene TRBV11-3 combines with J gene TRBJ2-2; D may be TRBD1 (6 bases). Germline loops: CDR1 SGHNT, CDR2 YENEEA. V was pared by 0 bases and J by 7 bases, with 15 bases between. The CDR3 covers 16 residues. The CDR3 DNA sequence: TGTGCCAGCAGCTTAGACGGTAACAGGGTCGGCGGGGAGCTGTTTTTT. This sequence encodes CASSLDGNRVGGELFF. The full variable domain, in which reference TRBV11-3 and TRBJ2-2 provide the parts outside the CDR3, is EAGVVQSPRYKIIEKKQPVAFWCNPISGHNTLYWYLQNLGQGPELLIRYENEEAVDDSQLPKDRFSAERLKGVDSTLKIQPAELGDSAVYLCASSLDGNRVGGELFFGEGSRLTVL.

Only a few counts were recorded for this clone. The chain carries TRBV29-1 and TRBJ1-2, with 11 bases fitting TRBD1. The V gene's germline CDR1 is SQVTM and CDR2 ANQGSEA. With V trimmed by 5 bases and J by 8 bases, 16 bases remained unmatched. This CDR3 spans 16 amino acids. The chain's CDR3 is CSVPILRTGGANGYTF. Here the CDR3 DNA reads TGCAGCGTTCCTATACTAAGGACAGGGGGCGCGAACGGCTACACCTTC. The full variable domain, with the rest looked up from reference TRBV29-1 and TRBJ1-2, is SAVISQKPSRDICQRGTSLTIQCQVDSQVTMMFWYRQQPGQSLTLIATANQGSEATYESGFVIDKFPISRPNLTFSTLTVSNMSPEDSSIYLCSVPILRTGGANGYTFGSGTRLTVV.

CDR3 sequence reads: CASSVSGGGPPYEQYF. The CDR3 DNA follows: TGTGCCAGCAGCGTCTCTGGCGGGGGACCTCCTTACGAGCAGTACTTC. V and J are TRBV9 and TRBJ2-7; 7 bases line up with TRBD2. Germline CDR1 is SGDLS and CDR2 is YYNGEE. The CDR3 sequence is 16 residues long. Trimming at V came to 2 bases and at J to 4 bases, leaving 12 bases not matched to a gene. The full variable domain, with the rest looked up from reference TRBV9 and TRBJ2-7, is DSGVTQTPKHLITATGQRVTLRCSPRSGDLSVYWYQQSLDQGLQFLIQYYNGEERAKGNILERFSAQQFPDLHSELNLSSLELGDSALYFCASSVSGGGPPYEQYFGPGTRLTVT.

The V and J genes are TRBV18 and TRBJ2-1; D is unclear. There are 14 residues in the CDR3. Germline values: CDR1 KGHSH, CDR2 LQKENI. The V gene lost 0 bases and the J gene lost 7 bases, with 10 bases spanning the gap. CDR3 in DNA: TGTGCCAGCTCACCACCTTCCTCCGCGAATGAGCAGTTCTTC. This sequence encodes CASSPPSSANEQFF.

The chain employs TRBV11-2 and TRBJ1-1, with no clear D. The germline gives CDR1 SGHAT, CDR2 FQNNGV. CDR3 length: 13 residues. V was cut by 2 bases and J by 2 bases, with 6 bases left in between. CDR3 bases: TGTGCCAGCAGCTTAATTATTAACACTGAAGCTTTCTTT. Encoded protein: CASSLIINTEAFF.

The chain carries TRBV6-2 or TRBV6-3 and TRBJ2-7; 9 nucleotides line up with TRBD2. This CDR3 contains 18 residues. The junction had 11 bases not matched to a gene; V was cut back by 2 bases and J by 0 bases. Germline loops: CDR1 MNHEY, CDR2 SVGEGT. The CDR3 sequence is CASSYGLAGRSFSYEQYF. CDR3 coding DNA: TGTGCCAGCAGTTACGGGCTAGCGGGGAGGTCATTCTCCTACGAGCAGTACTTC.

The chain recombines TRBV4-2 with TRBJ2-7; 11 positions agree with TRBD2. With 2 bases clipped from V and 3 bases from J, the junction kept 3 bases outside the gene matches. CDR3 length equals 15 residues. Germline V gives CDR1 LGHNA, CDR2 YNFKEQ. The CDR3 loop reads CASSQTSGSVYEQYF. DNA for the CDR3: TGTGCCAGCAGCCAAACTAGCGGGAGTGTCTACGAGCAGTACTTC.

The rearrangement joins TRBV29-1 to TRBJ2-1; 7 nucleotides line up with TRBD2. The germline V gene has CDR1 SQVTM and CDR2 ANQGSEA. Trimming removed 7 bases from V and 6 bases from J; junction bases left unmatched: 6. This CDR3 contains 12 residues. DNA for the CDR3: TGCAGCGCGACTAGCTTAGTCAATGAGCAGTTCTTC. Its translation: CSATSLVNEQFF.

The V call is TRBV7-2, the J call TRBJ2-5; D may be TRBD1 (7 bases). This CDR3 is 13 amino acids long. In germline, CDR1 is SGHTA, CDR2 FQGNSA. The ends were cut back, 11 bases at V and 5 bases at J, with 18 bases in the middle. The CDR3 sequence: CAGGDSSRETQYF. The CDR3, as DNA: TGTGCCGGCGGGGACAGTTCTAGGGAGACCCAGTACTTC.

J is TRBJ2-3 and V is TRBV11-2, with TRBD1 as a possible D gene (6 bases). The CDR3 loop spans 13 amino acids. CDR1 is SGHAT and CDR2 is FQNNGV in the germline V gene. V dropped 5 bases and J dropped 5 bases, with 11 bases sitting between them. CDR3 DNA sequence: TGTGCCAGCAGCCCAGGGGTTTTAGATACGCAGTATTTT. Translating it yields CASSPGVLDTQYF.

The CDR3 DNA reads as TGTGCCAGCAGTGAAAGCACCGCCGGGGGGGCAGGCTACACCTTC. Protein sequence: CASSESTAGGAGYTF. This chain joins TRBV25-1 and TRBJ1-2; TRBD1 is a possible D gene (6 bases). The V and J ends lost 2 bases and 8 bases respectively, with 18 bases between them. Germline CDR1 is MGHDK and CDR2 is SYGVNS. The CDR3 extends over 15 amino acids.

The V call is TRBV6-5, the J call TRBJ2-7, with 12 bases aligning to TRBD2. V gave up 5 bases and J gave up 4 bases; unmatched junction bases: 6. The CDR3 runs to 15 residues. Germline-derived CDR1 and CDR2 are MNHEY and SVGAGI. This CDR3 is CASSTRTSGVYEQYF. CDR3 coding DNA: TGTGCCAGCAGTACTCGGACTAGCGGGGTATACGAGCAGTACTTC.

The CDR3 loop reads CASSWNRGDEQYF. For the CDR3, the DNA is TGTGCCAGCAGTTGGAACAGGGGGGACGAGCAGTACTTC. This chain uses TRBV27 with TRBJ2-7, with 8 bases matching TRBD1. CDR1 and CDR2 from the germline V gene are MNHEY and SMNVEV (reference sequence). CDR3 length equals 13 residues. V was clipped by 4 bases and J by 5 bases; unmatched bases: 4.

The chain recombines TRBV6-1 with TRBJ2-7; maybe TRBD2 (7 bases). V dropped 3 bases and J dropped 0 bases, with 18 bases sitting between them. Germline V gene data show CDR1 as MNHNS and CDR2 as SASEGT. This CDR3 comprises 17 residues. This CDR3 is CASSEFIGGGFSYEQYF. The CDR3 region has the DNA TGTGCCAGCAGTGAGTTTATCGGCGGGGGCTTCTCCTACGAGCAGTACTTC.